This T cell receptor (beta chain) derives from a study of control samples from healthy donors and cancer patients (TCRdb year 2020). Receptor amplification or capture employed the immunoSEQ multiplex PCR assay. Sourced from immuneACCESS, this table was stored by TCRdb with only in-frame sequences that have V and J called. A share of the clones is absent; for the studies checked, an unresolved V gene accounts for under half, and the remainder has no known explanation. The sample table records some 130,000 clones; 80% to 95% of these occur just once. Roughly 7.8% of the sample belongs to the ten largest clones. Note on this clone: No antigen is known for it. Base qualities are missing; no much larger clone stands one base away.

CDR1 and CDR2 (SGHRS, YFSETQ) derive from the germline V gene. Unmatched junction bases come to 7, with V trimmed by 4 bases and J by 6 bases. CDR3 length: 14 amino acids, cysteine to phenylalanine. This entry keeps only the CDR3 DNA: 42 bases, framed from base 1. The sequence joins TRBV5-1 to TRBJ1-1; 9 junctional bases match TRBD1. The clonotype comes from a man younger than 35 in good health. The sample consisted of blood. The nucleotides read TGCGCCAGCAGCGATCCGGGACAGGGATCTGAAGCTTTCTTT. The translation is CASSDPGQGSEAFF.